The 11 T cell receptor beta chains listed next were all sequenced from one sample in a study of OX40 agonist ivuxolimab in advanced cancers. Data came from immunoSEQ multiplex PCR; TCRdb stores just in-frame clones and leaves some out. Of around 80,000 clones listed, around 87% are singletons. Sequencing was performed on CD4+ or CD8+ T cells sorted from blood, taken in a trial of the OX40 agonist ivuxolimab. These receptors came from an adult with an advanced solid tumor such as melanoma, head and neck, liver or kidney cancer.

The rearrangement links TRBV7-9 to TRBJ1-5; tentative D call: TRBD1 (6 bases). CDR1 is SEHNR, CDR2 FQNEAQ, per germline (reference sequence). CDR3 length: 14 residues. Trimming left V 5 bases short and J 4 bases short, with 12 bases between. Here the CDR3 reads CASSLQGLNQPQHF. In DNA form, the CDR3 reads TGTGCCAGCAGCCTACAGGGATTAAATCAGCCCCAGCATTTT.

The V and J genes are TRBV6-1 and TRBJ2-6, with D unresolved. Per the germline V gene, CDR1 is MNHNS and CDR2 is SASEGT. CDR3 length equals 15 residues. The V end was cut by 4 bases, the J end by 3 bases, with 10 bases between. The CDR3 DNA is TGTGCCAGCAGTGGGGTCTCAAGTGGGGCCAACGTCCTGACTTTC. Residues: CASSGVSSGANVLTF.

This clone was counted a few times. The CDR3 nucleotides are TGCGCCAGCAGCTCTTCGCCCGGGACAGGGGGCACAGATACGCAGTATTTT. Protein sequence: CASSSSPGTGGTDTQYF. The V gene is TRBV5-1, the J gene TRBJ2-3; 10 bases match TRBD1. The CDR3 is 17 residues long. V shed 3 bases and J 1 base; nucleotides not matched to a gene: 8. CDR1 and CDR2 (germline): SGHRS, YFSETQ.

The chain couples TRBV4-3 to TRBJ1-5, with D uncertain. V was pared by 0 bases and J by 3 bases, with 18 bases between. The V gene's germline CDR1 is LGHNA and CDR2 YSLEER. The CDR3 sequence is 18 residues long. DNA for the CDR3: TGCGCCAGCAGCCAAGATCTCCCCTCGACGTCAGTCAATCAGCCCCAGCATTTT. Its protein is CASSQDLPSTSVNQPQHF.

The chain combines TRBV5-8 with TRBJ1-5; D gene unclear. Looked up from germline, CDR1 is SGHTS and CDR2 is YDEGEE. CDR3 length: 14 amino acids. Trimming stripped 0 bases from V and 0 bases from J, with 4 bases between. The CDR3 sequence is CASSLVPSNQPQHF. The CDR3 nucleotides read TGTGCCAGCAGCTTGGTGCCTAGCAATCAGCCCCAGCATTTT.

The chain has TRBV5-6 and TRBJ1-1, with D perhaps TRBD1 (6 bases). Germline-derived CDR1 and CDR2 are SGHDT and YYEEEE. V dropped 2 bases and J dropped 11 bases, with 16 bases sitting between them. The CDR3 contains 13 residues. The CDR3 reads CASSLGGLGMAFF. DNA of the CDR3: TGTGCCAGCAGCTTAGGGGGTCTGGGAATGGCTTTCTTT.

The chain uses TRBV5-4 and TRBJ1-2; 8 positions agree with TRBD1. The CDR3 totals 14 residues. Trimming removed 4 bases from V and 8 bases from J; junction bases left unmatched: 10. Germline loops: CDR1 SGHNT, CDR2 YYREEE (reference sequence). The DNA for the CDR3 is TGTGCCAGCAGCCCCCATCCAGGGGGCGTGGGCTACACCTTC. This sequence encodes CASSPHPGGVGYTF.

The CDR3 bases are TGTGCCAGCAGTGGAAAACAGGGGCGCACTGAAGCTTTCTTT. It translates to CASSGKQGRTEAFF. The chain recombines TRBV6-5 with TRBJ1-1, with 7 bases identical to TRBD1. V lost 5 bases to trimming and J lost 4 bases; unmatched junction nucleotides: 7. Germline V CDR1 and CDR2: MNHEY, SVGAGI. The CDR3 is 14 amino acids.

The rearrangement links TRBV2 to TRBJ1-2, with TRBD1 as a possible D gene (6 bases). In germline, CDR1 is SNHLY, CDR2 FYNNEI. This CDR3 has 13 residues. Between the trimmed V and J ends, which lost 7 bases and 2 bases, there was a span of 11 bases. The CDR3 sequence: CASTPTGNYGYTF. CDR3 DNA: TGTGCCAGCACCCCGACAGGCAACTATGGCTACACCTTC. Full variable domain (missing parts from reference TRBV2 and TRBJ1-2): EPEVTQTPSHQVTQMGQEVILRCVPISNHLYFYWYRQILGQKVEFLVSFYNNEISEKSEIFDDQFSVERPDGSNFTLKIRSTKLEDSAMYFCASTPTGNYGYTFGSGTRLTVV.

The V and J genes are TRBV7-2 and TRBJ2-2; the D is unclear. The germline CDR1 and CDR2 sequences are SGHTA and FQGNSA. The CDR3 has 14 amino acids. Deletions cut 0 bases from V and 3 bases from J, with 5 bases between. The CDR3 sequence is CASSLAEYTGELFF. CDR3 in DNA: TGTGCCAGCAGCTTAGCCGAGTACACCGGGGAGCTGTTTTTT.

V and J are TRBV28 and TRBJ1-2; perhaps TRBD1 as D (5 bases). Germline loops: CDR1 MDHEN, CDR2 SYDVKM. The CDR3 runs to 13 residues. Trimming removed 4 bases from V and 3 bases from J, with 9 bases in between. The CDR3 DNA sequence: TGTGCCAGCAGTTCGGGGGGATACTATGGCTACACCTTC. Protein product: CASSSGGYYGYTF.